This entry features one T cell receptor (beta chain) sequence. As yet, its antigen is unknown. The source of the sample is a study of T cell responses to AZD1222 COVID-19 vaccine. Study context: Second-dose intervals of approximately 4 or approximately 12 weeks were pooled. Findings and caveats of the study: Seropositive status at baseline applied to only five to seven AZD1222 recipients. Receipt of two AZD1222 doses was followed by a rise in Spike-specific TCR breadth and depth.

The assay was immunoSEQ multiplex PCR, and TCRdb's table has in-frame clones only and misses some. The sample includes about 160,000 clones, around 91% of them seen just once. CDR1 KGHDR and CDR2 SFDVKD come from the germline V gene. This CDR3 spans 16 amino acids. The V and J ends lost 6 bases and 1 base, in that order; junction bases with no gene match: 7. The origin of this receptor is an adult in good health. The sample was peripheral blood, taken on day 0 of AZD1222 vaccination. V is TRBV24-1 and J is TRBJ2-3, with 9 bases lining up with TRBD1. The CDR3 DNA follows: TGTGCCACCAGTCCAAGTTGGGACAGGGGCACAGATACGCAGTATTTT. Its protein product is CATSPSWDRGTDTQYF.